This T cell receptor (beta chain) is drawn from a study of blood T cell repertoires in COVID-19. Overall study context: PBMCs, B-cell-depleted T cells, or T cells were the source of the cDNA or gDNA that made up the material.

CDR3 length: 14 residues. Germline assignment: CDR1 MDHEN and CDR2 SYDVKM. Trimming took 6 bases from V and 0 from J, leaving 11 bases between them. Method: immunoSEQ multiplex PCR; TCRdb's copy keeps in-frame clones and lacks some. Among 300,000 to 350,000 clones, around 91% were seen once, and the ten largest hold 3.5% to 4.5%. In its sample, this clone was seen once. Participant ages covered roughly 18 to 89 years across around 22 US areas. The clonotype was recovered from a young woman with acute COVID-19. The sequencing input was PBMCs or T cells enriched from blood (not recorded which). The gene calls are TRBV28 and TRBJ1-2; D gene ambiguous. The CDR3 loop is CASSRNPANYGYTF. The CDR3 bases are TGTGCCAGCAGCCGAAACCCAGCTAACTATGGCTACACCTTC.